What follows describes a single TCR beta chain. Its target antigen remains unknown. Base qualities were left out, and no much larger clone turns up one base away. The same CDR3 also results from other DNA sequences found in this sample. The sample comes from a study of shared clonotypes between healthy human individuals (dated by TCRdb to the early 2020s). Regarding the complete study: A couple of women and a few men aged 18 to 49 years were included in the cohort. To estimate repertoire size and how much clonotypes are shared between individuals, the study performed deep sequencing of blood TCR repertoires from a few healthy adults. To increase sequencing depth and limit assay-specific biases, TCR repertoire library preparation and sequencing were carried out by different laboratories using diverse techniques. Leukapheresis yielded between about 0.94 and 8.9 billion PBMCs per donor.

The donors were healthy, HIV-negative adults with no recently reported acute infections or vaccinations. Every donor was a Caucasian adult living in Nashville, Tennessee, USA. In the unsorted samples, 70 million to 95 million PBMCs were counted, and genomic DNA was extracted using the QIAamp DNA Blood Mini kit. After blood collection by leukapheresis, PBMCs were isolated using Ficoll-Histopaque density gradient centrifugation and then cryopreserved in the vapor phase of liquid nitrogen. Using the deep immunoSEQ assay, multiplex PCR amplified TCR CDR3 regions from genomic DNA. Genomic DNA extracted from each cell subset was distributed evenly over all wells of several immunoSEQ 96-well plates, and each plate served as one replicate. For unsorted PBMC, each replicate PCR was loaded with about 270 ng genomic DNA, equivalent to about 30,000 T cell genomes. Ten immunoSEQ deep assay plates were used to sequence unsorted PBMC genomic DNA. Purified libraries were quantified with a Qubit 3.0 fluorometer, sized on a Bioanalyzer 2100, and re-quantified with the KAPA Library Quantification kit. Every immunoSEQ 96-well plate was sequenced on a separate single-read 150-cycle Illumina NextSeq 550 flow cell. Turning to the authors' computational methods: Because the immunoSEQ output held only junctional sequences and lacked quality scores, the filtering could not match the filtering applied to full-length reads. To assign V/J genes and CDR3, sequences were annotated against IMGT germline references using PyIR, a Python wrapper for IgBLAST v1.9. Any read was removed if the V/J assignment was weak (E-value above 1e-6), the CDR3 was missing, or the read contained stop codons, out-of-frame junctions, or ambiguous translated residues. V3J clonotypes were defined as sequences sharing an identical inferred V gene, J gene, and CDR3 amino acid sequence. Percentage overlap between repertoires was computed as shared unique clonotypes divided by the size of the smaller repertoire. Three approaches were used to assess repertoire richness: RTK rarefaction, the Chao1 estimator, and Recon v2.1 estimates of unobserved clonotypes. In TCRdb, the immuneACCESS table is reduced to in-frame sequences with V and J assigned. These tables do not hold every clone; where another copy was compared, an unresolved V gene accounts for under half, and the others remain unexplained. V and J calls and clone size follow that table, whereas D and trimming were derived from the DNA. The sample contains about 510,000 clones, 60% to 85% of them found a single time. The top ten clonotypes cover 13% of the sample.

The CDR3 measures 11 amino acids from cysteine to phenylalanine. The sequence is cut down to CDR3 DNA, 33 bases in frame from base 1. From the germline V gene, CDR1 is KGHSH and CDR2 is LQKENI. V loses 6 bases of germline sequence and J loses 4 bases, and the interval between the two ends is 3 bases. General study outcomes and caveats: The small number of donors limited the genetic and exposure-history diversity represented. Only blood was sampled, and tissue TCR repertoires likely differ from those in blood. Pairwise subsampling indicated that sequencing depth was expected to affect the degree of clonotype sharing among donors.

The V and J segments used are TRBV18 and TRBJ2-2, with no D gene named confidently. The TCR sequence derives from a woman between 40 and 50 years old in good health. Some clones in this sample may be carry-over from other donors' samples. The sequencing input was PBMCs. The nucleotides read TGTGCCAGCTCCCCCACCGGGGAGCTGTTTTTT. Its product reads: CASSPTGELFF.